This T cell receptor (beta chain) was recorded in a study of blood T cell repertoires in COVID-19. Per the authors' pipeline: The assay estimated nucleated cells by amplifying reference gene primers. The repertoire was sequenced with immunoSEQ multiplex PCR; TCRdb's copy has only in-frame clones and lacks some. V and J calls and clone size are as listed in that table; D and trimming were resolved from the DNA. Here the sample spans about 54,000 clones, approximately 80% being singletons. Germline-derived CDR1 and CDR2 are LGHDT and YNNKEL (reference sequence). V lost 4 bases and J 7 bases, leaving 10 bases between the germline ends. The CDR3 consists of 13 residues.

The chain joins TRBV3-1 (or the pseudogene TRBV3-2) to TRBJ2-2, with D perhaps matching TRBD2 (6 bases). Sequencing used peripheral blood. The clonotype was recovered from a human donor in a cohort sampled during active or convalescent COVID-19. This chain's CDR3 is CASSRGTYGELFF. The DNA for the CDR3 is TGTGCCAGCAGCCGAGGGACTTACGGGGAGCTGTTTTTT.